The following is a T cell receptor (beta chain) sequence with its context. The antigen is undetermined. Healthy bone marrow donors made up the donors. PCR involved 60 Vbeta and 13 Jbeta primers. Assay: immunoSEQ multiplex PCR; the TCRdb copy retains only in-frame clones and omits some. Of 100,000 to 150,000 clones in the sample, 81% are singletons; the top ten hold approximately 5.6%. The data are from a study of cytomegalovirus exposure and HLA in healthy donors. Study observations and caveats: Across donors, presence/absence analyses took sequencing depth to be roughly uniform. CMV serostatus was the only immune exposure information that was available. The classifier was said to identify cytomegalovirus status with high specificity and sensitivity.

The sequence derives from a woman aged 35 to 49 in good health and CMV-seropositive. Source material: PBMCs.

As DNA, the CDR3 is TGTGCCACCAGCAGAGAGTGGAGCGGGGCCGGGGGGACCCAGTACTTC. It yields the protein CATSREWSGAGGTQYF. V gene TRBV15 combines with J gene TRBJ2-5; 7 bases fit TRBD2. This CDR3 region has 16 residues. V shed 0 bases, J shed 7 bases, and the junction held 11 bases outside the gene matches. The germline CDR1 and CDR2 sequences are LNHNV and YYDKDF (reference sequence).